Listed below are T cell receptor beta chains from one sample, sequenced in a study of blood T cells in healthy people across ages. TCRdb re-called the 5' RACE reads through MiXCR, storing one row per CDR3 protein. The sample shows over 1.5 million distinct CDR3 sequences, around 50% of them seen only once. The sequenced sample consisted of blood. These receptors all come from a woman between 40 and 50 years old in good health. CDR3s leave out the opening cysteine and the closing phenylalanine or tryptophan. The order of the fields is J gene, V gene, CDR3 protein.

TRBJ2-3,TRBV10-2,ASSARLAGADTDTQY
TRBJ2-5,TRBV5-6,ASSLERIRETQY
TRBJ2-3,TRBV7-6,ASSKFTGSSTDTQY
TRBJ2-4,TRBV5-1,ASSDKTQTYGQY
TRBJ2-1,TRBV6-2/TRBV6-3,ASSFHRGLSNEQF
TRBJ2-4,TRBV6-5,ASSGGGTKNIQY
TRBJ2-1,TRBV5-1,ASAAVNNEQF
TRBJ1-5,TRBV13,ASSTGGERQPQH
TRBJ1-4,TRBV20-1,SVLDEKLF
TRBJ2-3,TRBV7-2,ASSLGLAGPSTQY
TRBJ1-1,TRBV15,ATSAGTGNTEAF
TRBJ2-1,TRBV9,ASSVATPRDEQF
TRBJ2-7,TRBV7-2,ASSLGHFSYEQY
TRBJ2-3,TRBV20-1,SAGTDDFADTQY
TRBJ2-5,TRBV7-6,ASSLEGGMEAQY
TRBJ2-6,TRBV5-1,ASRPVGANVLT
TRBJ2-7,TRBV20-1,SASSLAGYEQY
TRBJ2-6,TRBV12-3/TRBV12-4,ASSWRQGQGGANVLT
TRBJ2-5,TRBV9,ASSVNAKTETQY
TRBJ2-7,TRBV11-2,ASSSRGRDPTYEQY
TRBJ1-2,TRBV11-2,ASSLDMTGALYGYT
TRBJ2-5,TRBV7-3,ASSLGSFPETQY
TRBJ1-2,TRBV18,VSSPSQDTANYGYT
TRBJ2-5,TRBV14,ASSQVQGIGETQY
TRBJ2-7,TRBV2,ARRTGGEQY
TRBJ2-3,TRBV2,ASSNPGQRADTQY
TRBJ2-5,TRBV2,ASRENGQETQY
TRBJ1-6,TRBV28,ASSRHSGDTYNSPLH
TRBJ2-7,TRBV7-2,ASSPSRVGAYEQY